This entry is about one T cell receptor beta chain. These data come from a study of shared clonotypes between healthy human individuals. Between the trimmed V and J ends, which lost 5 bases and 0 bases, there was a span of 11 bases. Germline CDR1 LNHNV, CDR2 YYDKDF (reference sequence). CDR3 length equals 15 residues. CD8 cells classed as naive were CD45RO-negative and positively selected for CCR7, excluding terminally differentiated effector memory CD45RA+ cells. The table came from immunoSEQ multiplex PCR; TCRdb's copy has only in-frame clones and leaves some out. The table records roughly 650,000 clones, approximately 96% of them present only once.

V usage is TRBV15 and J usage is TRBJ2-1; tentatively, D is TRBD2 (6 bases). This sequence originates from a woman in her 30s in good health. The sample was naive CD8+ T cells sorted from blood. CDR3 sequence (DNA): TGTGCCACCAGCGATTATAGCGGCTCCTACAATGAGCAGTTCTTC. Translating gives CATSDYSGSYNEQFF.